This record covers a single TCR beta chain. Its antigen is undetermined. The sample comes from a study of Ad26.COV2.S vaccination and SARS-CoV-2 variants. Turning to the study itself: The trial was COV1001 and the donor's arm was Ad26.COV2.S. Once, or twice with 56 days between doses, Ad26.COV2.S was given intramuscularly.

The CDR3 covers 15 residues. The germline V gene has CDR1 MDHEN and CDR2 SYDVKM. V was trimmed by 1 base and J by 3 bases, leaving 12 bases between them. Repertoires were generated with immunoSEQ multiplex PCR, while TCRdb's copy carries only in-frame clones and drops some. This sample has 440,000 or so clones, with around 92% found just once. This sample's treatment: some 20 received Ad26.COV2.S at low or high dose, single or two shots; about 5 received placebo; per-sample allocation not given. Vaccine and placebo recipients were sampled on day 63 after the first injection. Notes on the study in general: Analytic work on TCR breadth and depth might have understated the full extent of total T cell responses. Spike-specific TCR breadth in vaccine recipients exceeded that seen in placebo recipients.

The sequence was obtained from a person between 18 and 60 years old who received the Ad26.COV2.S COVID-19 vaccine or a placebo. The chain has TRBV28 and TRBJ2-5; D gene ambiguous. This material consisted of peripheral blood, taken in a trial of Ad26.COV2.S vaccine versus placebo. The DNA of the CDR3 is TGTGCCAGCAGTTTATCTCGAAGGGAAAAAGAGACCCAGTACTTC. Protein sequence: CASSLSRREKETQYF.